The rows below give T cell receptor beta chains drawn from one sample of a study of PD-L1 blockade in urothelial cancer. The data were produced by immunoSEQ multiplex PCR, yet TCRdb's version contains in-frame clones alone and is incomplete. The sample lists 55,000 or so clones; 84% were seen once. Sequenced here: PBMCs, sampled around atezolizumab (anti-PD-L1) treatment. Receptor source: a man between 40 and 49 years old with urothelial cancer. CDR3s include the opening cysteine and the closing phenylalanine or tryptophan. The order of the fields is D gene, J gene, V gene, clone size, CDR3 DNA, CDR3 protein. D genes are given only for firm matches. A row's size may be missing; if present it is once, few, many or a size class.

TRBD1	TRBJ1-1	TRBV15	.	TGTGCCACCAGCAGTTACAGGGGGATGAACACTGAAGCTTTCTTT	CATSSYRGMNTEAFF
TRBD2	TRBJ2-1	TRBV28	.	TGTGCCAGCAGTTGGGACTATCAATATTACAATGAGCAGTTCTTC	CASSWDYQYYNEQFF
TRBD1	TRBJ1-1	TRBV7-9	.	TGTGCCAGCACGAGACAGGGGCCAACCGAAGCTTTCTTT	CASTRQGPTEAFF
.	TRBJ2-7	TRBV6-4	few	TGTGCCAGCAGTGACGTCAACGAGCAGTACTTC	CASSDVNEQYF
.	TRBJ1-4	TRBV4-1	.	TGCGCCAGCAGCCAAGTTCTCCGACAGAAGGCTAATGAAAAACTGTTTTTT	CASSQVLRQKANEKLFF
TRBD2	TRBJ2-5	TRBV5-1	.	TGCGCCAGCACCCCGGGGACTACGGAGACCCAGTACTTC	CASTPGTTETQYF
.	TRBJ2-7	TRBV7-2	.	TGTGCCAGCAGCTTAGCGCGGGGCCTACCCTACGAGCAGTACTTC	CASSLARGLPYEQYF
.	TRBJ2-7	TRBV5-1	.	TGCGCCAGCCATCGCGCACCCGAGGCCGAGCAGTACTTC	CASHRAPEAEQYF
TRBD2	TRBJ2-2	TRBV29-1	.	TGCAGCGTTCGTGCGGGAGTGGAGACCGGGGAGCTGTTTTTT	CSVRAGVETGELFF
TRBD1	TRBJ1-2	TRBV18	.	TGTGCCAGCTCACCTTCGACAGGGGGCCAATTTGGCTACACCTTC	CASSPSTGGQFGYTF
.	TRBJ2-7	TRBV7-2	.	TGTGCCAGCAGCTCTGAGGGATACCTGGAGCAGTACTTC	CASSSEGYLEQYF
.	TRBJ1-5	TRBV28	.	TGTGCCAGCAGCACCGGACCGGGGGTTGGGTCCCAGCATTTT	CASSTGPGVGSQHF
TRBD1	TRBJ1-1	TRBV19	.	TGTGCCAGTAGTATCGGACAGGGTTTGAACACTGAAGCTTTCTTT	CASSIGQGLNTEAFF
TRBD1	TRBJ2-7	TRBV15	.	TGTGCCACCAGCAGATTCGAGGACAGGGCCTACGAGCAGTACTTC	CATSRFEDRAYEQYF
TRBD2	TRBJ2-3	TRBV6-5	.	TGTGCCAGCAGTTACACTAGCGGGGCGGGCACAGATACGCAGTATTTT	CASSYTSGAGTDTQYF
.	TRBJ1-1	TRBV25-1	.	TGTGCCAGCGGAGAGACAGGTGAAGCTTTCTTT	CASGETGEAFF
.	TRBJ2-3	TRBV19	once	TGTGCCAGTAGTATATGGGGGAGGACAGATACGCAGTATTTT	CASSIWGRTDTQYF
.	TRBJ1-2	TRBV6-5	.	TGTGCCAGCAGTTACTCCAATAGTGGGCACTATGGCTACACCTTC	CASSYSNSGHYGYTF
TRBD2	TRBJ2-2	TRBV9	.	TGTGCCAGCAGCGCTCGGGAGGGGAACACCGGGGAGCTGTTTTTT	CASSAREGNTGELFF
TRBD2	TRBJ2-7	TRBV30	.	TGTGCCTGGAAGCAAATGGGGCTAAGCGGGAGGTCCCACGAGCAGTACTTC	CAWKQMGLSGRSHEQYF
.	TRBJ2-1	TRBV28	.	TGTGCCAGCAGTTATGTGGGCAGGGTAGGCGGCAATGAGCAGTTCTTC	CASSYVGRVGGNEQFF
.	TRBJ1-1	TRBV28	.	TGTGCCAGCAGTGTCGGGGGGGTTAACACTGAAGCTTTCTTT	CASSVGGVNTEAFF
TRBD1	TRBJ2-7	TRBV25-1	.	TGTGCCAGCAGCGAGACAGGGGGCTTTGCCTACGAGCAGTACTTC	CASSETGGFAYEQYF
.	TRBJ1-3	TRBV11-2	once	TGTGCCAGCAGCTTAGAGGACAGAAGAGGAAACACCATATATTTT	CASSLEDRRGNTIYF